This TCR beta chain was captured in a study of identifying expanded T cells in peripheral blood. The assay was immunoSEQ multiplex PCR, and TCRdb's table has in-frame clones only and misses some. The sample shows 83,000 or so clones, almost 90% of them seen only once. This CDR3 has 15 amino acids. Trimming cost V 0 bases and J 7 bases; bases outside gene matches: 8. Per the germline V gene, CDR1 is SGDLS and CDR2 is YYNGEE. During the collection period, no donor immune events like infections were recorded. Regarding this clone: What it binds is not known.

Notes on the study in general: Across healthy donors, higher total template counts meant significantly greater approximately two-week count variance.

This clonotype was sampled from a person aged 18 to 75 in good health. The material sequenced was blood. The rearrangement uses TRBV9 and TRBJ2-7; 9 positions agree with TRBD2. The chain's CDR3 is CASSVDGGRAQEQYF. The DNA for the CDR3 is TGTGCCAGCAGCGTAGACGGCGGGAGGGCGCAGGAGCAGTACTTC.